These 29 T cell receptor beta chains were all obtained from the same sample, sequenced in a study of CD8+ T cells in alopecia areata. The treatment is: oral pan-JAK inhibitor, 5-10 mg twice daily. RNA extraction and reverse transcription yielded cDNA as sequencing template. Profiled with immunoSEQ multiplex PCR; TCRdb holds only in-frame clones, not every one. The repertoire has 64,000 or so clones, 46% of them found once; the top ten carry about a fifth. The specimen was CD8+ T cells sorted from blood, collected at approximately week 37, from a patient treated with tofacitinib. The receptors were sampled from a human donor with alopecia areata.

This clone was seen a handful of times. This chain links TRBV29-1 with TRBJ1-2; D is uncertain. Germline V gene lookup returns CDR1 SQVTM and CDR2 ANQGSEA. This CDR3 contains 13 residues. V shed 2 bases and J shed 2 bases, with 9 bases lying between them. CDR3 residues: CSVETGLNYGYTF. In nucleotides, the CDR3 is TGCAGCGTTGAAACCGGGCTGAACTATGGCTACACCTTC.

A few counts support this clone. CDR3 sequence: CASGLTELRDQPQHF. In DNA, the CDR3 is TGTGCCAGCGGGCTCACAGAGCTCAGGGATCAGCCCCAGCATTTT. The genes are TRBV9 and TRBJ1-5, with D possibly matching TRBD1 (5 bases). The CDR3 length is 15 residues. The germline V gene encodes CDR1 SGDLS and CDR2 YYNGEE. Trimming pared 7 bases from V and 5 bases from J, leaving 19 bases between.

The V and J genes are TRBV4-1 and TRBJ2-7; D gene ambiguous. CDR3 length equals 14 residues. Trimming took 4 bases from V and 5 from J, leaving 15 bases between them. The germline V gene has CDR1 MGHRA and CDR2 YSYEKL. The CDR3, as DNA: TGCGCCAGCAGCCCAGGCCTATTGGTCGACGAGCAGTACTTC. It translates to CASSPGLLVDEQYF.

This clone was seen a handful of times. One junction end disagrees with the germline gene, perhaps due to a read error. The chain is built from TRBV29-1 and TRBJ2-1, with TRBD2 as a possible D gene (6 bases). Per germline, CDR1 SQVTM and CDR2 ANQGSEA. The CDR3 runs to 12 residues. The CDR3 reads CSVEYGGSGGVF. The CDR3 DNA is TGCAGCGTTGAATATGGGGGGTCTGGAGGGGTCTTC.

This sequence joins TRBV28 and TRBJ2-1, with D possibly called TRBD1 or TRBD2 (6 bases each). The germline CDR1 and CDR2 sequences are MDHEN and SYDVKM. This CDR3 is 15 amino acids long. Trimming removed 6 bases from V and 0 bases from J, with 12 bases in between. Here the CDR3 DNA reads TGTGCCAGCAGGCTCGGGGGCAGCTCCTACAATGAGCAGTTCTTC. Translating gives CASRLGGSSYNEQFF.

V usage is TRBV27 and J usage is TRBJ2-7, with TRBD1 identical over 11 bases. CDR1 is MNHEY and CDR2 is SMNVEV in the germline V gene (reference sequence). Germline trimming cut 7 bases from V and 6 bases from J; bases unmatched to any gene: 5. This CDR3 has 13 residues. The DNA of the CDR3 is TGTGCCAGCAATACCGGGACAGGGGGCGAGCAGTACTTC. Its translation is CASNTGTGGEQYF.

On this clone: Possible read error: a much larger clone is one base away. This chain links TRBV28 with TRBJ1-1, with D possibly TRBD1 on 6 matching bases. The CDR3 is made up of 13 amino acids. V lost 7 bases, J lost 1 base, and 10 bases lay in between. CDR1 MDHEN and CDR2 SYDVKM come from the germline V gene. The DNA for the CDR3 is TGTGCCAGCAATCCGACAGGGAACACTGAAGCTTTCTTT. Amino acid sequence: CASNPTGNTEAFF. The full variable domain, in which reference TRBV28 and TRBJ1-1 provide the parts outside the CDR3, is DVKVTQSSRYLVKRTGEKVFLECVQDMDHENMFWYRQDPGLGLRLIYFSYDVKMKEKGDIPEGYSVSREKKERFSLILESASTNQTSMYLCASNPTGNTEAFFGQGTRLTVV.

This clone has just a few counts. The chain uses TRBV11-2 and TRBJ2-5; D ambiguous. The CDR3 runs to 13 residues. The V gene lost 1 base and the J gene lost 1 base, with 4 bases spanning the gap. CDR1 is SGHAT, CDR2 FQNNGV, per germline. DNA for the CDR3: TGTGCCAGCAGCTTAGCTGTCCAAGAGACCCAGTACTTC. Translation gives CASSLAVQETQYF.

The table lists this clone with a few counts. The chain joins TRBV6-5 to TRBJ2-2; the match to TRBD2 covers 7 bases. The CDR3 consists of 16 residues. Trimming took 2 bases from V and 3 from J; bases not matched to a gene: 6. Germline V gene lookup returns CDR1 MNHEY and CDR2 SVGAGI. This CDR3 reads CASSYSLAAYTGELFF. In DNA form, the CDR3 reads TGTGCCAGCAGTTACAGTCTAGCGGCCTACACCGGGGAGCTGTTTTTT.

The chain is built from TRBV2 and TRBJ2-3; 11 positions match TRBD2. V was clipped by 2 bases and J by 0 bases; unmatched bases: 16. Germline CDR1 is SNHLY and CDR2 is FYNNEI. This CDR3 has 21 amino acids. The CDR3 sequence: CASSESWPGGLAGTSTDTQYF. CDR3 in DNA: TGTGCCAGCAGTGAATCCTGGCCAGGAGGACTAGCGGGCACTAGCACAGATACGCAGTATTTT.

The gene calls are TRBV9 and TRBJ2-7; 8 bases match TRBD2. The CDR3 contains 14 residues. V dropped 2 bases and J dropped 5; count of bases not matched to a gene: 6. The germline V gene encodes CDR1 SGDLS and CDR2 YYNGEE. CDR3 DNA sequence: TGTGCCAGCAGCGTGGCGGGAGGAGGGAACGAGCAGTACTTC. Amino acid sequence: CASSVAGGGNEQYF.

A few counts support this clone. The chain links TRBV6-1 to TRBJ2-6, with unresolved D. Germline V gives CDR1 MNHNS, CDR2 SASEGT. This CDR3 has 12 residues. Trimming pared 6 bases from V and 1 base from J, leaving 1 base between. CDR3 sequence: CASRSGANVLTF. CDR3 coding DNA: TGTGCCAGCAGGTCTGGGGCCAACGTCCTGACTTTC.

This clone has a handful of counts. This rearrangement joins TRBV15 to TRBJ1-4; no reliable D call. This CDR3 is 19 amino acids long. V lost 3 bases and J lost 3, with 23 bases in between. Germline V gene data show CDR1 as LNHNV and CDR2 as YYDKDF (reference sequence). The CDR3: CATSSWAQATSRSNEKLFF. CDR3 DNA sequence: TGTGCCACCAGCAGTTGGGCCCAAGCCACCAGTCGGTCTAATGAAAAACTGTTTTTT.

This clone was observed a few times. The chain is built from TRBV7-9 and TRBJ1-2, with D possibly being TRBD1 (6 bases). The ends were cut back, 0 bases at V and 6 bases at J, with 20 bases in the middle. This CDR3 spans 17 amino acids. The germline V gene encodes CDR1 SEHNR and CDR2 FQNEAQ (reference sequence). CDR3 DNA sequence: TGTGCCAGCAGCTTAGCGGGGGCGGACGCGGTGGTTCATGGCTACACCTTC. Its protein is CASSLAGADAVVHGYTF.

The rearrangement links TRBV6-6 to TRBJ2-7, with 9 bases that match TRBD1. The CDR3 is 15 residues long. Germline loops: CDR1 MNHNY, CDR2 SVGAGI (reference sequence). V dropped 7 bases and J dropped 3; count of bases not matched to a gene: 10. Here the CDR3 DNA reads TGTGCCAGCAAAACCCCCGGGACAGGGCGCTACGAGCAGTACTTC. Residues: CASKTPGTGRYEQYF.

This clone was observed a single time. The chain employs TRBV6-6 and TRBJ1-5, with TRBD1 matching 8 bases. The V gene's germline CDR1 is MNHNY and CDR2 SVGAGI (reference sequence). This CDR3 has 13 amino acids. The ends lost 6 bases at V and 6 bases at J; junction bases unmatched: 4. CDR3 residues: CASSAGQGQPQHF. The CDR3 DNA is TGTGCCAGCAGCGCCGGACAGGGTCAGCCCCAGCATTTT.

V and J are TRBV27 and TRBJ2-5; 7 nucleotides align to TRBD2. Looked up from germline, CDR1 is MNHEY and CDR2 is SMNVEV (reference sequence). V lost 11 bases to trimming and J lost 7 bases; unmatched junction nucleotides: 13. The CDR3 sequence is 13 residues long. The CDR3 nucleotides are TGTGCCTCTAAGGGGACTACGGGAGGGACCCAGTACTTC. Amino acid sequence: CASKGTTGGTQYF.

This chain links TRBV2 with TRBJ2-3, with D unresolved. CDR1 and CDR2 from the germline V gene are SNHLY and FYNNEI. Trimming removed 1 base from V and 5 bases from J, with 7 bases in between. The CDR3 is made up of 13 amino acids. The CDR3 DNA sequence: TGTGCCAGCAGTGAAGGGCCCGGAGATACGCAGTATTTT. This codes for CASSEGPGDTQYF.

This clone has a handful of counts. This chain joins TRBV7-9 and TRBJ2-7; D might be TRBD1 (5 bases). This CDR3 has 14 residues. Trimming removed 4 bases at V and 2 bases at J, with 12 bases between. The germline V gene encodes CDR1 SEHNR and CDR2 FQNEAQ (reference sequence). In nucleotides, the CDR3 is TGTGCCAGCAGCTCCCCCGTAGGGGCCTACGAGCAGTACTTC. This translates into CASSSPVGAYEQYF.

The chain has TRBV7-2 and TRBJ2-2, with 8 bases aligning to TRBD2. The CDR3 length is 17 residues. Trimming cost V 2 bases and J 6 bases; bases outside gene matches: 11. Per the germline V gene, CDR1 is SGHTA and CDR2 is FQGNSA. CDR3 sequence: CASSLSRSGSPSGELFF. For the CDR3, the DNA is TGTGCCAGCAGCTTAAGTCGAAGCGGGAGTCCGTCCGGGGAGCTGTTTTTT.

CDR3 protein: CASSPRGVNEYNEQFF. DNA for the CDR3: TGCGCCAGCAGCCCAAGAGGGGTGAACGAGTACAATGAGCAGTTCTTC. The chain joins TRBV4-1 to TRBJ2-1; D is perhaps TRBD1 or TRBD2 (5 bases each). Trimming left V 4 bases short and J 4 bases short, with 17 bases between. The CDR3 is 16 amino acids. Germline loops: CDR1 MGHRA, CDR2 YSYEKL.

The gene calls are TRBV7-6 and TRBJ2-1; 9 nucleotides match TRBD2. Per the germline V gene, CDR1 is SGHVS and CDR2 is FNYEAQ. V gave up 0 bases and J gave up 9 bases; unmatched junction bases: 6. The CDR3 totals 15 residues. For the CDR3, the DNA is TGTGCCAGCAGCTTAGCGGCGGGAGGGCCGGGTGAGCAGTTCTTC. This encodes CASSLAAGGPGEQFF.

The genes are TRBV14 and TRBJ1-2; the D gene is possibly TRBD1 (5 bases). This CDR3 contains 13 residues. Trimming removed 3 bases at V and 2 bases at J, with 7 bases between. Germline-derived CDR1 and CDR2 are SGHDN and FVKESK. CDR3 loop: CASSQQGNYGYTF. The DNA of the CDR3 is TGTGCCAGCAGCCAGCAGGGCAACTATGGCTACACCTTC.

The chain uses TRBV7-6 and TRBJ2-1; 14 bases are a match to TRBD2. The germline V gene encodes CDR1 SGHVS and CDR2 FNYEAQ. The CDR3 totals 16 residues. The ends lost 0 bases at V and 7 bases at J; junction bases unmatched: 2. The CDR3 DNA is TGTGCCAGCAGCTTAGCGGGACTAGCGGGAGTTAATGAGCAGTTCTTC. This codes for CASSLAGLAGVNEQFF.

The chain joins TRBV28 to TRBJ1-1; no definite D call. This CDR3 has 14 residues. The germline V gene encodes CDR1 MDHEN and CDR2 SYDVKM. Deletions cut 2 bases from V and 1 base from J, with 8 bases between. CDR3 residues: CASSLGHRNTEAFF. Written as DNA, the CDR3 is TGTGCCAGCAGTTTAGGTCACAGGAACACTGAAGCTTTCTTT.

This chain connects TRBV4-2 to TRBJ2-3, with no clear D. V was cut by 5 bases and J by 6 bases, with 21 bases left in between. Germline lookup yields CDR1 LGHNA and CDR2 YNFKEQ. The length of the CDR3 is 16 residues. CDR3 region: CASSFRPDIQMDTQYF. CDR3 nucleotide sequence: TGTGCCAGCAGCTTTCGCCCAGACATTCAAATGGATACGCAGTATTTT.

The rearrangement joins TRBV28 to TRBJ2-7; D might be TRBD2 (5 bases). Trimming removed 0 bases from V and 6 bases from J, with 15 bases in between. Germline CDR1 MDHEN, CDR2 SYDVKM. The CDR3 contains 15 residues. CDR3 residues: CASSLWLASRSEQYF. CDR3 DNA: TGTGCCAGCAGTTTATGGCTAGCTTCGCGATCCGAGCAGTACTTC.

The rearrangement links TRBV7-6 to TRBJ1-4; D is ambiguous. From germline, CDR1 is SGHVS and CDR2 FNYEAQ. Between the trimmed V and J ends, which lost 0 bases and 7 bases, there was a span of 12 bases. The CDR3 consists of 15 residues. The CDR3 region has the DNA TGTGCCAGCAGCTTAGCAGGGCAGGCCGGTGAAAAACTGTTTTTT. Translating gives CASSLAGQAGEKLFF.

The chain employs TRBV30 and TRBJ2-7; D remains ambiguous. The CDR3 length is 11 residues. The V gene lost 2 bases and the J gene lost 7 bases, with 9 bases spanning the gap. CDR1 and CDR2 (germline): GTSNPN, SVGIG (reference sequence). The CDR3 protein is CAWSHVSEQYF. CDR3 in DNA: TGTGCCTGGAGTCACGTCTCGGAGCAGTACTTC.